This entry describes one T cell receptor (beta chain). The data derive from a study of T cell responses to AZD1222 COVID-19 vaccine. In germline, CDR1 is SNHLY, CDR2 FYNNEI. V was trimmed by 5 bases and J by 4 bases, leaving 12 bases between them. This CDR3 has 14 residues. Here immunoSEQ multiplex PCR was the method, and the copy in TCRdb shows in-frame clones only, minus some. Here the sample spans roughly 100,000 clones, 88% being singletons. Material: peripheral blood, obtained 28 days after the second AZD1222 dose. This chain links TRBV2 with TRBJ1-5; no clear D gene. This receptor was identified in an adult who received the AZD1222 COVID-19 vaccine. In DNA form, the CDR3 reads TGTGCCAGCAGTTCTCTCGACCGGAATCAGCCCCAGCATTTT. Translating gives CASSSLDRNQPQHF. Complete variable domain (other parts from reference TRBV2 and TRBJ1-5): EPEVTQTPSHQVTQMGQEVILRCVPISNHLYFYWYRQILGQKVEFLVSFYNNEISEKSEIFDDQFSVERPDGSNFTLKIRSTKLEDSAMYFCASSSLDRNQPQHFGDGTRLSIL.